This TCR beta chain derives from a study of read filtering for tumor transcriptome and immune sequencing (dated by TCRdb to about 2020). About the full investigation: Of the patients in the cohort, more than 16 were male and 14 were female, and their mean age was 65.9 years, with a range of about 40 to 85. By revised international staging, roughly 8 patients were R-ISS I, over 15 were R-ISS II and 6 or 7 were R-ISS III. After DNase treatment, whole-transcriptome libraries were prepared using the TruSeq RNA Access Library Prep Kit. Per sample, about 4.05 to 11 million TCR-region mapped reads were obtained with IR-seq, compared with only roughly 75 to 1,400 with RNA-seq. TCR repertoires obtained by targeted immune repertoire sequencing and by bulk whole-transcriptome sequencing performed on the same bone marrow samples were compared. One of the main goals was to work out a read-filtering strategy for immune repertoire data, in particular whether clonotypes backed by only a single read should be removed. Study-wide findings and limitations: The sorted CD138-negative fraction was not purified T cells but a mixed bone marrow immune population. In IR-seq, around 85% of clonotypes but 3% to 4.5% of total reads were represented by single-read clonotypes, whereas in RNA-seq, 74.6% of clonotypes and about 40% of reads were represented by single-read clonotypes. Removing single-read clonotypes increased the correlation between IR-seq and RNA-seq shared clonotype proportions. Compared with RNA-seq, IR-seq captured clonotypes at much higher depth and more reliably, and a smaller IR-seq throughput was enough to identify most shared clonotypes.

Every patient had bone marrow sampled at the time of active disease. Ficoll-Hypaque density gradient centrifugation was used to isolate bone marrow mononuclear cells. CD138-negative cells were obtained by negative selection after labeling with CD138 magnetic microbeads on a MACS separator, removing myeloma plasma cells. The purity of the isolated cells was checked by flow cytometry with CD138 antibodies on an Attune NxT. TRIzol reagent was used to extract total RNA, which was then quantified with a NanoDrop spectrophotometer. Paired RNA-seq and IR-seq were performed on each patient's CD138-negative bone marrow sample. V sheds 8 bases and J sheds 4 bases, leaving 18 bases between their ends. The CDR3 measures 14 amino acids from cysteine to phenylalanine. This entry keeps only the CDR3 DNA: 42 bases, framed from base 1. The Immunoverse kit was used to build TCR libraries from roughly 370 ng RNA, with molecular barcoded adaptors covering alpha/delta and beta/gamma chains. The same RNA used for transcriptome sequencing was used for TCR library preparation. TCR libraries were sequenced on an Illumina HiSeq 4000 with 2 x 150 cycles. The study's processing was this. Using MiXCR, which included quality filtering and error correction, TCR reads were aligned to human V, D, J and C references and then assembled into CDR3 clonotypes. The tcR package in R was used for analysis of clonotype counts and gene usage diversity. Raw mapping reads were checked after the RNA-seq reads had been mapped by STAR aligner version 2.5.3a onto the human GRCh37 genome. To test how sequencing depth affects detected clonotypes, IR-seq fastq files were randomly downsampled with Seqtk 1.3. TCRdb reworked the public reads: Q25 trimming with fastp, MiXCR clone assembly, productive beta chains retained. Every distinct CDR3 protein forms one entry, paired with its most common genes and DNA. The V and J calls were not made by the authors but by TCRdb's processing. This sample gives 40,000 to 50,000 distinct CDR3 sequences in total; around 15% of them show up just once. Roughly 30% of the sample comes from the top ten.

This clonotype was seen at least ten times. Its antigen target is currently unknown. Base qualities were left out, and no much larger clone turns up one base away. Sequencing was performed on a population of CD138-negative cells sorted from bone marrow. This sample's cell subset or site label indicates: bone marrow mononuclear cells depleted of CD138+ plasma/myeloma cells by negative magnetic selection. The chain is assembled from TRBV12-3 or TRBV12-4 and TRBJ2-7; the D assignment is uncertain and may be TRBD1 or TRBD2, with 7 bases supporting each. The TCR originated in a donor aged 40 or over with multiple myeloma. The DNA is as follows: TGTGCCAGCGCAGCGGGGACAGAATTTTACGAGCAGTACTTC. This sequence encodes CASAAGTEFYEQYF.